This TCR beta chain was identified during a study of shared clonotypes between healthy human individuals. Looking at the study overall: Per donor, CD8 memory used one plate, CD8 naive used two, CD4 memory used three and CD4 naive used three.

Among the donors, all were Caucasian adults who lived in Nashville, Tennessee. Study processing details: Filtering of immunoSEQ junctional sequences could not match full-length read filtering. Measured with immunoSEQ multiplex PCR; TCRdb has only the in-frame clones, and not every one. D and trimming come from the DNA, and the V and J calls and clone size come from that table. The sample has hundreds of thousands of clones, approximately 73% seen once. This clone was found once. The CDR3 sequence is 13 residues long. Germline V gives CDR1 SNHLY, CDR2 FYNNEI. The germline V and J ends were trimmed by 7 bases and 4 bases, with 11 bases remaining between them.

This sequence was found in a woman aged 30 to 39 in good health. Input material: memory CD4+ T cells sorted from blood. Indicated subset: CD45RA-negative fraction. The chain joins TRBV2 to TRBJ1-5; TRBD1 might be the D (5 bases). This chain's CDR3 is CASTRELNQPQHF. Written as DNA, the CDR3 is TGTGCCAGCACCAGGGAACTGAATCAGCCCCAGCATTTT.